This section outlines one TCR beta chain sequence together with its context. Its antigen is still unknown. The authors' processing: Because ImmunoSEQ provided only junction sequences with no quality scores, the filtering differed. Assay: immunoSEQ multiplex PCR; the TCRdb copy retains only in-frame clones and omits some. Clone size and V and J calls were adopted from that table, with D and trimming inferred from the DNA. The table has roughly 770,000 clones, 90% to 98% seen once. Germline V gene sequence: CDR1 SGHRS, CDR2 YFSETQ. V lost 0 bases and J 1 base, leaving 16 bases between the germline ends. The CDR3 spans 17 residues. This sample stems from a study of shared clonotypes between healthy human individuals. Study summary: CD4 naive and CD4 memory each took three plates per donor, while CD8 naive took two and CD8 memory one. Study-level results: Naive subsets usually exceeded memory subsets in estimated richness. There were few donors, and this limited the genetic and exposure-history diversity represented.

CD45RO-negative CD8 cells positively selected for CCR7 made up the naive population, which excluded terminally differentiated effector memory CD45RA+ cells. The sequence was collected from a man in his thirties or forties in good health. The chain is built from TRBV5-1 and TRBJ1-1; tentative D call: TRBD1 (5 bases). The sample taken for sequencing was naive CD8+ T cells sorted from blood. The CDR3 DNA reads TGCGCCAGCAGCTTGGAGGGAGGGGCAGGGACGAACACTGAAGCTTTCTTT. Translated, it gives CASSLEGGAGTNTEAFF. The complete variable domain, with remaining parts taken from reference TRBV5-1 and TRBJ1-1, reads KAGVTQTPRYLIKTRGQQVTLSCSPISGHRSVSWYQQTPGQGLQFLFEYFSETQRNKGNFPGRFSGRQFSNSRSEMNVSTLELGDSALYLCASSLEGGAGTNTEAFFGQGTRLTVV.